This entry describes one TCR beta chain. These data come from a study of blood T cell repertoires in COVID-19. The overall study: T cells, B-cell-depleted T cells, or PBMCs provided the cDNA or gDNA that served as material.

This CDR3 has 14 amino acids. V lost 3 bases and J lost 5, with 13 bases in between. Germline values: CDR1 KGHSH, CDR2 LQKENI. Only in-frame clones appear in the TCRdb table, and some are missing; sequencing was by immunoSEQ multiplex PCR. The sample consists of some 150,000 clones, around 90% of them appearing once. The sequenced material came from peripheral blood. This clonotype was obtained from a woman aged 55-69 years who had recovered from COVID-19. The chain has TRBV18 and TRBJ2-5; possibly TRBD2 for D (7 bases). The DNA of the CDR3 is TGTGCCAGCTCACCCCGGGGGGCCGGGGAGACCCAGTACTTC. Its protein product is CASSPRGAGETQYF.